This T cell receptor (beta chain) was obtained from a study of blood T cell repertoires in COVID-19. Study-wide background: Material from acute and convalescent COVID-19 was sourced from the United States, Italy and Spain.

The table came from immunoSEQ multiplex PCR; TCRdb's copy has only in-frame clones and leaves some out. Of 350,000 to 550,000 clones in the sample, roughly 91% were seen once. This CDR3 is built from 13 residues. The V and J ends lost 3 bases and 5 bases respectively, with 13 bases between them. Looked up from germline, CDR1 is DFQATT and CDR2 is SNEGSKA (reference sequence). This chain connects TRBV20-1 to TRBJ2-5; D call uncertain. This receptor was taken from a woman aged 25 to 39 with acute or convalescent COVID-19. The sample taken for sequencing was peripheral blood. This CDR3 is CSASAPSSETQYF. The CDR3 DNA reads TGCAGTGCTAGTGCTCCAAGCTCGGAGACCCAGTACTTC.